This T cell receptor beta chain was found in a study of T cell responses to AZD1222 COVID-19 vaccine. V was trimmed by 2 bases and J by 7 bases, leaving 3 bases between them. This CDR3 is built from 11 residues. Per germline, CDR1 MNHEY and CDR2 SVGAGI. Here immunoSEQ multiplex PCR was the method, and the copy in TCRdb shows in-frame clones only, minus some. The repertoire holds tens of thousands of clones, with about four fifths as singletons. Specimen: peripheral blood, collected on day 0 of AZD1222 vaccination. J is TRBJ2-1 and V is TRBV6-5; D gene unclear. The source of this sequence is an adult in good health. The CDR3 region has the DNA TGTGCCAGCAGTTACATGAATGAGCAGTTCTTC. It codes for CASSYMNEQFF.